These 7 T cell receptor beta chains originate from one sample sequenced in a study of blood T cell repertoires in COVID-19. Clones were read by immunoSEQ multiplex PCR, and TCRdb kept only the in-frame ones, dropping some. The table lists about 99,000 clones, roughly 90% of them singletons, with 3.5% in the top ten. What was sequenced was peripheral blood. These receptors came from a woman aged 60-75 years with acute or convalescent COVID-19.

This sequence joins TRBV6-4 and TRBJ1-4; 7 bases fit TRBD1. Per germline, CDR1 MRHNA and CDR2 SNTAGT. With 7 bases clipped from V and 3 bases from J, the junction kept 8 bases outside the gene matches. The CDR3 runs to 15 residues. As DNA, the CDR3 is TGTGCCAGCAAGACAGGGAGGCCGGCTAATGAAAAACTGTTTTTT. It is translated as CASKTGRPANEKLFF.

The rearrangement joins TRBV5-6 to TRBJ2-2; the D is unclear. Trimming removed 4 bases at V and 4 bases at J, with 11 bases between. Germline assignment: CDR1 SGHDT and CDR2 YYEEEE. This CDR3 has 14 residues. Written as DNA, the CDR3 is TGTGCCAGCAGCCCTCTTTTTCTCACCGGGGAGCTGTTTTTT. Translation gives CASSPLFLTGELFF.

The chain has TRBV18 and TRBJ1-2; TRBD1 agrees at 10 bases. V trimming: 1 base; J trimming: 5 bases; junction bases outside the gene matches: 4. This CDR3 comprises 15 residues. CDR1 KGHSH and CDR2 LQKENI come from the germline V gene. The CDR3 DNA is TGTGCCAGCTCACCACGGACAGGGGGTATTTATGGCTACACCTTC. Translating gives CASSPRTGGIYGYTF.

The chain joins TRBV27 to TRBJ2-1; maybe TRBD1 (5 bases). From germline, CDR1 is MNHEY and CDR2 SMNVEV (reference sequence). This CDR3 has 13 amino acids. The V and J ends lost 3 bases and 6 bases respectively, with 9 bases between them. In DNA, the CDR3 is TGTGCCAGCAGTTTCGACAGCTTCAATGAGCAGTTCTTC. This codes for CASSFDSFNEQFF.

The gene calls are TRBV19 and TRBJ1-5, with D uncertain. The germline gives CDR1 LNHDA, CDR2 SQIVND (reference sequence). The CDR3 is made up of 14 amino acids. V was clipped by 2 bases and J by 0 bases, with 5 bases between them. CDR3 protein: CASSIQNSNQPQHF. The CDR3 nucleotides read TGTGCCAGTAGTATACAGAATAGCAATCAGCCCCAGCATTTT. Based on the CDR3 plus reference TRBV19 and TRBJ1-5, the full variable domain is DGGITQSPKYLFRKEGQNVTLSCEQNLNHDAMYWYRQDPGQGLRLIYYSQIVNDFQKGDIAEGYSVSREKKESFPLTVTSAQKNPTAFYLCASSIQNSNQPQHFGDGTRLSIL.

This chain links TRBV18 with TRBJ2-3; TRBD1 agrees at 8 bases. After removal of 3 bases from V and 0 bases from J, the junction contained 11 bases not matched to a gene. Germline V CDR1 and CDR2: KGHSH, LQKENI. This CDR3 has 18 residues. CDR3 protein: CASSPPTGTGSSTDTQYF. CDR3 nucleotide sequence: TGTGCCAGCTCACCTCCTACCGGGACAGGATCTAGCACAGATACGCAGTATTTT.

V gene TRBV5-1 combines with J gene TRBJ2-5; no clear D. Germline V gives CDR1 SGHRS, CDR2 YFSETQ. There are 13 residues in the CDR3. V lost 4 bases, J lost 5 bases, and 12 bases lay in between. The CDR3 reads CASSQQRAETQYF. The CDR3 DNA reads TGCGCCAGCAGCCAGCAGCGAGCGGAGACCCAGTACTTC.